The rows below give T cell receptor beta chains drawn from one sample of a study of T cells in Graves' hyperthyroidism and ophthalmopathy. Each CDR3 protein is one row after TCRdb ran MiXCR on the multiplex PCR reads. The sample contains around 760,000 distinct CDR3 sequences, roughly a third of which appear only once. The sample taken for sequencing was blood. The source of these receptors is a woman in her thirties or forties with Graves' hyperthyroidism. Both conserved end residues are trimmed from each CDR3. Fields, in order: V gene, clone size, J gene, CDR3 protein. The size field is filled for only some rows; it gives once, few, many or a size class.

TRBV18	.	TRBJ2-5	ASSIGAQETQY
TRBV29-1	few	TRBJ1-3	SVTRGPQGNTIY
TRBV12-3/TRBV12-4	.	TRBJ1-5	ASSRDGQREETQH
TRBV6-5	.	TRBJ2-7	ASSYKLGQTYEQY
TRBV2	many	TRBJ1-1	ASSEQTGLGIGKNTEAF
TRBV14	few	TRBJ1-5	ASSQAGAAQPQH
TRBV6-5	many	TRBJ2-5	ASSYSTSGGQETQY
TRBV15	.	TRBJ2-5	ATSRGTSGQETQY
TRBV10-3	many	TRBJ1-5	AIRNREGQPQH
TRBV6-5	.	TRBJ2-5	ASSSTGAAETQY
TRBV15	many	TRBJ2-7	ATSRARDNPYEQY
TRBV5-8	few	TRBJ1-4	ASSLGPDTEKLF
TRBV12-3/TRBV12-4	.	TRBJ1-2	ASTNPGTGTGYT
TRBV2	.	TRBJ2-3	ASSVEGLAGITDTQY
TRBV20-1	few	TRBJ2-7	SASSTLAGDSYEQY
TRBV29-1	.	TRBJ2-6	SVAVVT
TRBV7-2	few	TRBJ1-1	ASSLPHLGQGNTEAF
TRBV4-1	.	TRBJ1-5	ASSQDASNQPQH
TRBV20-1	.	TRBJ1-6	SAREDRGSSSYNSPLH
TRBV20-1	many	TRBJ1-5	SASIMGNRGDSNQPQH
TRBV7-9	many	TRBJ2-7	ASSLVGQGTHEQY
TRBV20-1	many	TRBJ2-5	SASDPQLRETQY
TRBV20-1	.	TRBJ2-7	SATENRGRFSYEQY
TRBV20-1	many	TRBJ1-1	SAPKDTTEAF
TRBV7-2	many	TRBJ2-5	ASSGQTGSGETQY
TRBV20-1	.	TRBJ2-7	GASFSSYGAPYEQY